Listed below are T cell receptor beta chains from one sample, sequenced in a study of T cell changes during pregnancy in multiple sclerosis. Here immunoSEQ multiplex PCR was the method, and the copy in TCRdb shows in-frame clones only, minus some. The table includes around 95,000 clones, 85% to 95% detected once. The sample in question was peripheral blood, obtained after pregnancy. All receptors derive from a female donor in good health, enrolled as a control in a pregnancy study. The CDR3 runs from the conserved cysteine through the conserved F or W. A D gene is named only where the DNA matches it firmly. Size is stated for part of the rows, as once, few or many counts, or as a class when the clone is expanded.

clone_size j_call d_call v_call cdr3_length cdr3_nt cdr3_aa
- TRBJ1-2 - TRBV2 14 TGTGCCAGCAGTGGACACGCAGAAGTCTATGGCTACACCTTC CASSGHAEVYGYTF
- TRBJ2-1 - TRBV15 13 TGTGCCACCAGCATGAGCTCCTACAATGAGCAGTTCTTC CATSMSSYNEQFF
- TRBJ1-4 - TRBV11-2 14 TGTGCCAGCAGCAGACAGGCAACTAATGAAAAACTGTTTTTT CASSRQATNEKLFF
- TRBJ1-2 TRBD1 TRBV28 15 TGTGCCAGCAGCCGGCTAGGAGACAGGGGAGGTGGCTACACCTTC CASSRLGDRGGGYTF
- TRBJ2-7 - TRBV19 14 TGTGCCAGTAGTGTAGATGGGGAGACCTACGAGCAGTACTTC CASSVDGETYEQYF
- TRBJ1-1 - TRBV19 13 TGTGCCAGTAGTATCCTCCTGAACACTGAAGCTTTCTTT CASSILLNTEAFF
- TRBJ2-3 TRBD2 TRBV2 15 TGTGCCAGCAGCGGACTAGCGGGAGGCACAGATACGCAGTATTTT CASSGLAGGTDTQYF
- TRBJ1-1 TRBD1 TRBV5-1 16 TGCGCCAGCAGCTGGGGGTCGACAGGGGCGGGCACTGAAGCTTTCTTT CASSWGSTGAGTEAFF
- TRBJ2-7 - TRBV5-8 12 TGTGCCAGCAGCTTGGGGCACTACGAGCAGTACTTC CASSLGHYEQYF
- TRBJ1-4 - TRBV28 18 TGTGCCAGCAGTTTATGGGGGCGGGGGGAGTCAACTAATGAAAAACTGTTTTTT CASSLWGRGESTNEKLFF
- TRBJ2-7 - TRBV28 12 TGTGCCAGCAGTTTGTCCGGGTACGAGCAGTACTTC CASSLSGYEQYF
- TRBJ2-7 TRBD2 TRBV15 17 TGTGCCACCAGCAGATTATGGACTAGCGGGACCGCCTACGAGCAGTACTTC CATSRLWTSGTAYEQYF
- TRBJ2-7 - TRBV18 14 TGTGCCAGCTCACCTTCGCAGGCTTCGGAAGAGCAGTACTTC CASSPSQASEEQYF
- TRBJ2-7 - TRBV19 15 TGTGCCAGTAGTCCCCACCATGGGGCCCTCTACGAGCAGTACTTC CASSPHHGALYEQYF
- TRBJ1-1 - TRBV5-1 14 TGCGCCAGCAGCTTTGGCCAGGGAGGCACTGAAGCTTTCTTT CASSFGQGGTEAFF
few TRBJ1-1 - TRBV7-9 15 TGTGCCAGCAGCTTCCGGGACACAATGAACACTGAAGCTTTCTTT CASSFRDTMNTEAFF
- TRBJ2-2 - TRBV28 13 TGTGCCAGCAGTTGGGCTAACACCGGGGAGCTGTTTTTT CASSWANTGELFF
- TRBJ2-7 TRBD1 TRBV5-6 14 TGTGCCAGCAGCTTGGACAGGGGACATTACGAGCAGTACTTC CASSLDRGHYEQYF
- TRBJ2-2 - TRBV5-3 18 TGTGCCAGAAGCGTGTTCCCTCTAGGGAGATGGGGCACCGGGGAGCTGTTTTTT CARSVFPLGRWGTGELFF
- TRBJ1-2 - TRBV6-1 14 TGTGCCAGCAGTGAAGCGGGCCTACCCTATGGCTACACCTTC CASSEAGLPYGYTF
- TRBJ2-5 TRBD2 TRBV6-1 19 TGTGCCAGCAGTGCCGGGACACCAACTAGCGGGAGTATTCTGAGGACCCAGTACTTC CASSAGTPTSGSILRTQYF
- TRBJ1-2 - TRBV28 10 TGTGCCAGCAGTTTAGTAGGCTACACCTTC CASSLVGYTF
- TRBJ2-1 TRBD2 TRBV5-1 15 TGCGCCAGCAGCTTGGCGTCTAGCGGGAGGGCTGAGCAGTTCTTC CASSLASSGRAEQFF
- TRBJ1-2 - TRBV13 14 TGTGCCAGCAGCCCCCGGACTCCTAACTATGGCTACACCTTC CASSPRTPNYGYTF
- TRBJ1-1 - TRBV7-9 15 TGTGCCAGCAGCTTAGTAGGGCGGGAGAACACTGAAGCTTTCTTT CASSLVGRENTEAFF
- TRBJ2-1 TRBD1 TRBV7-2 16 TGTGCCAGCAGCTTGCAAAGGACAGGGGGAGGTGGTGAGCAGTTCTTC CASSLQRTGGGGEQFF
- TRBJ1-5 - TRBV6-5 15 TGTGCCAGCAGTTACAAGGGGCCCGGCAATCAGCCCCAGCATTTT CASSYKGPGNQPQHF
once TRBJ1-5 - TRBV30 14 TGTGCCTGGAGCATTACAGTGAGCAATCAGCCCCAGCATTTT CAWSITVSNQPQHF
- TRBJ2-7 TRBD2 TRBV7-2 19 TGTGCCAGCAGCTTTTCCTCCGGGACTAGCGGGAGGGGTGGCTACGAGCAGTACTTC CASSFSSGTSGRGGYEQYF
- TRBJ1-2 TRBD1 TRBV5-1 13 TGCGCCAGCAGCGGCGGACAGGGGTATGGCTACACCTTC CASSGGQGYGYTF
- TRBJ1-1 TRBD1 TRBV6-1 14 TGTGCCAGCGGATACCAGGGGGCTGGCACTGAAGCTTTCTTT CASGYQGAGTEAFF
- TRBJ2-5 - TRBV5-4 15 TGTGCCAGCAGCTTACAAGGGGAAAATCAAGAGACCCAGTACTTC CASSLQGENQETQYF
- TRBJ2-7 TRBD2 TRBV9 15 TGTGCCAGCAGCCTCGGACTAGCGGCACCCTGGGAGCAGTACTTC CASSLGLAAPWEQYF
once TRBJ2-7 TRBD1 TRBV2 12 TGTGCCAGCAGTACAGGGGTCCACGAGCAGTACTTC CASSTGVHEQYF
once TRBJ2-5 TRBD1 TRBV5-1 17 TGCGCCAGCAGCCATCCCTCGGACAGGGGATATAGAGAGACCCAGTACTTC CASSHPSDRGYRETQYF
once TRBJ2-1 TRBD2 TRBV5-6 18 TGTGCCAGCAGCTTGTCTAGCGGGAGTTTTTTTATTGGGAATGAGCAGTTCTTC CASSLSSGSFFIGNEQFF
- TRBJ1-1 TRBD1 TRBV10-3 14 TGTGCCATCAGTGAGACGGGACAGGGGGCTGAAGCTTTCTTT CAISETGQGAEAFF
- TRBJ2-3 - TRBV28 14 TGTGCCAGCAGTATCGACGGGAGCACAGATACGCAGTATTTT CASSIDGSTDTQYF
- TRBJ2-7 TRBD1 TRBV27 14 TGTGCCAGCAGCCAGACAGGGTCCTCCTACGAGCAGTACTTC CASSQTGSSYEQYF
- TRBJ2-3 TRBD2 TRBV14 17 TGTGCCAGCAGCCAATTCGGACTAGCGGGAGCAACAGATACGCAGTATTTT CASSQFGLAGATDTQYF
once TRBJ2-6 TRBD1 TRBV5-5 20 TGTGCCAGCAGCTTGGAACCGGGACAGGGAGCCCTCTCTGGGGCCAACGTCCTGACTTTC CASSLEPGQGALSGANVLTF
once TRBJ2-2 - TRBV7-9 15 TGTGCCAGCAGCTTAGGCGGGTTATACACCGGGGAGCTGTTTTTT CASSLGGLYTGELFF
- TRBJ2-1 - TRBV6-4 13 TGTGCCAGCAGTGTTAAGGGGGAGCATGAGCAGTTCTTC CASSVKGEHEQFF
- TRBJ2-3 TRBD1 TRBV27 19 TGTGCCAGCAGTTCCCCCACCCCACAGGGGACCACAGGCACAGATACGCAGTATTTT CASSSPTPQGTTGTDTQYF
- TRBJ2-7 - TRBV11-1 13 TGTGCCAGCAGCTCCCGGTTCGCCTACGAGCAGTACTTC CASSSRFAYEQYF
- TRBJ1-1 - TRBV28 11 TGTGCCAGCAGTTTAGGGGCAGAAGCTTTCTTT CASSLGAEAFF
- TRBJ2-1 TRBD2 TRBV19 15 TGTGCCAGTAGTTTTACGGGAGGGCAACCCAATGAGCAGTTCTTC CASSFTGGQPNEQFF
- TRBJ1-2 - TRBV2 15 TGTGCCAGCAGTGTCAGTCTGACTGCCATGTATGGCTACACCTTC CASSVSLTAMYGYTF
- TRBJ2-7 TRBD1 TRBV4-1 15 TGCGCCAGCAGCCAAGAGAGAACAGGGGGCCGCGAGCAGTACTTC CASSQERTGGREQYF
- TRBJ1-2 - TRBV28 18 TGTGCCAGCAGTTTACTCGTAGGAACCCAGGGCGCGACCTATGGCTACACCTTC CASSLLVGTQGATYGYTF
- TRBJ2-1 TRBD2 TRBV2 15 TGTGCCAGCAGTGAGGAGCGGGAGATCAACAATGAGCAGTTCTTC CASSEEREINNEQFF
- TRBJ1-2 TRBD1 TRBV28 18 TGTGCCACCCCGGGGGGGAAGGGGGCTTCTATAGGGGTTGGCGGCTACACCTTC CATPGGKGASIGVGGYTF
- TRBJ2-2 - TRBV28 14 TGTGCCAGCAGTTTAGTCTACTTCACCGGGGAGCTGTTTTTT CASSLVYFTGELFF
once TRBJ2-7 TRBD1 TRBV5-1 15 TGCGCCAGCAGCTGGGGGACAGTCCAATCCTACGAGCAGTACTTC CASSWGTVQSYEQYF
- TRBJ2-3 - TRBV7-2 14 TGTGCCAGCAGCTCCGGGTCAAACACAGATACGCAGTATTTT CASSSGSNTDTQYF
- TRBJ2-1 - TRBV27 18 TGTGCCAGCAGTTCATTACTAGCTACGGGAGCGGACTACAATGAGCAGTTCTTC CASSSLLATGADYNEQFF
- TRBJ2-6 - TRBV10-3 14 TGTGCCATCAGTGGGACAGCTGGGGCCAACGTCCTGACTTTC CAISGTAGANVLTF
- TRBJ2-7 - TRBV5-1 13 TGCGCCAGCAGCCCGGCGAGCGGTTACGAGCAGTACTTC CASSPASGYEQYF
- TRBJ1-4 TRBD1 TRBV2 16 TGTGCCAGCAGTGATGGGTGGACAGGGGCGTCGGAAAAACTGTTTTTT CASSDGWTGASEKLFF
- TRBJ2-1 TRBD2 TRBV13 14 TGTGCCAGCAGTGCTCCAGCCGGGGGGACTGAGCAGTTCTTC CASSAPAGGTEQFF